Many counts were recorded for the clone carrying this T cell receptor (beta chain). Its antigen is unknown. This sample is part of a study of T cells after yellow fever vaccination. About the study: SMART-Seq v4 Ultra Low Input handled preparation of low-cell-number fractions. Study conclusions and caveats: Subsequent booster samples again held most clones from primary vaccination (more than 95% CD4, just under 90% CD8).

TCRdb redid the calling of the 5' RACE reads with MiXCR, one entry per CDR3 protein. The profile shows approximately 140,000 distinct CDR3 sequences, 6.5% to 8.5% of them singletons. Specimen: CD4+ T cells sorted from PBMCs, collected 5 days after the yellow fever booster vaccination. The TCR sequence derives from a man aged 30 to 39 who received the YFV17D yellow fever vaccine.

CDR3 amino acids: CASSRTSGRSQTQYF. The CDR3 coding sequence is TGTGCCAGCAGCCGAACTAGCGGGAGATCCCAGACCCAGTACTTC. This rearrangement joins TRBV6-1 to TRBJ2-5, with 11 bases matching TRBD2. The CDR3 has 15 amino acids. V shed 6 bases, J shed 6 bases, and the junction held 9 bases outside the gene matches. Looked up from germline, CDR1 is MNHNS and CDR2 is SASEGT.